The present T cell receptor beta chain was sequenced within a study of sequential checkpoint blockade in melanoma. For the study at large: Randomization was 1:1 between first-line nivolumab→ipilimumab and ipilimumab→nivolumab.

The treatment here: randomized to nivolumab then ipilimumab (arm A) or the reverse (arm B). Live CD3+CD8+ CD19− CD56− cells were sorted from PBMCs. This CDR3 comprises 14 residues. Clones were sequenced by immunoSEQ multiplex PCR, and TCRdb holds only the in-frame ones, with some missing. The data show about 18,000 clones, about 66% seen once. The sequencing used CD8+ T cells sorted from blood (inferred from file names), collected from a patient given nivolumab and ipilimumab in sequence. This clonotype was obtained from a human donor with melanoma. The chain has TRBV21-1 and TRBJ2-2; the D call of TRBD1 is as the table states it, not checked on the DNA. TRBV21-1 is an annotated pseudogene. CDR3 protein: CASSIQGTTGELFF. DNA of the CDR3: TGTGCCAGCAGCATTCAGGGGACAACCGGGGAGCTGTTTTTT.